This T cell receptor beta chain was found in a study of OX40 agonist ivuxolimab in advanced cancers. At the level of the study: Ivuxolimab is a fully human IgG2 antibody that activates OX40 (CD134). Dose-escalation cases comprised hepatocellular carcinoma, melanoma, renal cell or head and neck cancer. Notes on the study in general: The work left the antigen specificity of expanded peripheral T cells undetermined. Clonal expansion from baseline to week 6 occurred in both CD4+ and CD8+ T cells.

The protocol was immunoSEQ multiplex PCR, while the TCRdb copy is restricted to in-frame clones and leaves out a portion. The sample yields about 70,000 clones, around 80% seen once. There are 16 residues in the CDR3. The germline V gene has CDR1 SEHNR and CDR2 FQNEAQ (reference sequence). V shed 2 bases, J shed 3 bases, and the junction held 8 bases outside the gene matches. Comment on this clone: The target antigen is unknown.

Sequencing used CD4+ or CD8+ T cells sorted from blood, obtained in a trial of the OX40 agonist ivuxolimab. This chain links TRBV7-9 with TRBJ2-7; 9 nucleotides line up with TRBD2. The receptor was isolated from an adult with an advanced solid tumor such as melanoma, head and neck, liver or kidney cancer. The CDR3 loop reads CASSLWLAGSGYEQYF. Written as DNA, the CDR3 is TGTGCCAGCAGCTTATGGCTAGCGGGATCGGGCTACGAGCAGTACTTC.